Following are 32 T cell receptor beta chains from one sample sequenced in a study of CD8 T cells in ankylosing spondylitis. Each CDR3 protein gets one entry after TCRdb re-called the 5' RACE reads with MiXCR. The table lists a few hundred thousand distinct CDR3 sequences, approximately 20% of them singletons, with roughly 16% in the top ten. General observations from the study: A TCR beta motif of about 8 highly homologous variants appeared characteristic of ankylosing spondylitis blood.

These TCRs are of unknown antigen specificity. Specimen: blood, either unsorted or a sorted T cell fraction (not recorded which). These receptors all stem from a male donor with ankylosing spondylitis.

V usage is TRBV6-1 and J usage is TRBJ2-3, with 8 bases aligning to TRBD2. Germline V gives CDR1 MNHNS, CDR2 SASEGT. With V trimmed by 8 bases and J by 7 bases, 8 bases remained unmatched. This CDR3 comprises 13 residues. As DNA, the CDR3 is TGTGCCAGCGGACGGCGGGAGGTTAATACGCAGTATTTT. Translated, it gives CASGRREVNTQYF.

This clonotype was seen a handful of times. V usage is TRBV25-1 and J usage is TRBJ2-2; D gene uncertain. V was shortened by 2 bases and J by 5 bases, with 6 bases between the two germline ends. In germline, CDR1 is MGHDK, CDR2 SYGVNS. The CDR3 spans 13 residues. CDR3 DNA: TGTGCCAGCAGTGAAGAAGCGACCGGGGAGCTGTTTTTT. Protein: CASSEEATGELFF.

This clonotype showed up just a few times. The chain joins TRBV30 to TRBJ2-1, with D possibly matching TRBD2 (5 bases). The CDR3 totals 15 residues. The germline V gene has CDR1 GTSNPN and CDR2 SVGIG (reference sequence). Trimming left V 2 bases short and J 0 bases short, with 11 bases between. DNA of the CDR3: TGTGCCTGGAGTCCAACCCGGGGCTCCTACAATGAGCAGTTCTTC. This codes for CAWSPTRGSYNEQFF.

This clonotype has a handful of counts. The V gene is TRBV7-2, the J gene TRBJ2-3; 16 bases agree with TRBD2. V gave up 0 bases and J gave up 9 bases; unmatched junction bases: 3. Germline CDR1 reads SGHTA; CDR2 reads FQGNSA. The CDR3 contains 16 residues. The CDR3 region is CASSLAGLAGGRTQYF. The CDR3 DNA sequence: TGTGCCAGCAGCTTAGCGGGACTAGCGGGAGGGCGGACGCAGTATTTT. Full variable domain (rest looked up from reference TRBV7-2 and TRBJ2-3): GAGVSQSPSNKVTEKGKDVELRCDPISGHTALYWYRQSLGQGLEFLIYFQGNSAPDKSGLPSDRFSAERTGGSVSTLTIQRTQQEDSAVYLCASSLAGLAGGRTQYFGPGTRLTVL.

This clonotype was found a few times. The chain uses TRBV6-1 and TRBJ1-4; unclear D gene. Trimming stripped 0 bases from V and 8 bases from J, with 10 bases between. The CDR3 spans 14 residues. Germline V gene sequence: CDR1 MNHNS, CDR2 SASEGT. The CDR3 loop reads CASSEALRGEKLFF. In DNA, the CDR3 is TGTGCCAGCAGTGAAGCGCTTCGGGGAGAAAAACTGTTTTTT.

The chain uses TRBV7-3 and TRBJ2-7; D may be TRBD1 (6 bases). Between the trimmed V and J ends, which lost 2 bases and 6 bases, there was a span of 11 bases. CDR1 and CDR2 (germline): SGHTA, FQGTGA. The CDR3 length is 13 residues. The DNA of the CDR3 is TGTGCCAGCAGCTTAGAACAGGGACGCGAGCAGTACTTC. Residues: CASSLEQGREQYF.

CDR3: CASSLLGPGDTQYF. The CDR3 nucleotides read TGTGCCAGCAGCTTGTTGGGGCCTGGAGATACGCAGTATTTT. The chain uses TRBV7-2 and TRBJ2-3; a possible D gene is TRBD1 (5 bases). The germline CDR1 and CDR2 sequences are SGHTA and FQGNSA. The CDR3 is 14 amino acids. V was trimmed by 3 bases and J by 5 bases, leaving 12 bases between them.

The rearrangement links TRBV11-2 to TRBJ2-1; the D is unclear. CDR1 is SGHAT and CDR2 is FQNNGV in the germline V gene. With 2 bases removed from V and 12 bases from J, the gap between germline ends came to 14 bases. CDR3 length equals 13 residues. CDR3 protein: CASSLILAWAQFF. CDR3 nucleotide sequence: TGTGCCAGCAGCTTAATCTTGGCATGGGCGCAGTTCTTC.

The V and J genes are TRBV3-1 and TRBJ2-7, with 10 positions matching TRBD2. The CDR3 spans 13 residues. The germline V gene has CDR1 LGHDT and CDR2 YNNKEL (reference sequence). J gave up 4 bases and V 4 bases, and 1 base lay outside the gene matches. The CDR3 sequence is CASSPLAGYEQYF. CDR3 coding DNA: TGTGCCAGCAGCCCACTAGCGGGATACGAGCAGTACTTC.

In its sample, this clonotype was seen a few times. The V gene is TRBV7-2, the J gene TRBJ2-5; 11 nucleotides agree with TRBD2. Per germline, CDR1 SGHTA and CDR2 FQGNSA. V lost 5 bases, J lost 2 bases, and 4 bases stayed unmatched. This CDR3 comprises 15 residues. The CDR3 loop reads CASSTGTSGQETQYF. DNA for the CDR3: TGTGCCAGCAGCACAGGGACTAGCGGTCAAGAGACCCAGTACTTC.

This clonotype appeared a few times. V gene TRBV20-1 combines with J gene TRBJ2-1, with 9 bases matching TRBD2. The J segment lost 8 bases and the V segment lost 1 base, leaving 6 bases of the junction unmatched. Germline V gene lookup returns CDR1 DFQATT and CDR2 SNEGSKA (reference sequence). The CDR3 is 14 residues long. The CDR3 sequence: CSARVGSGSYEQFF. CDR3 DNA sequence: TGCAGTGCTAGAGTCGGTAGCGGGAGCTATGAGCAGTTCTTC.

This clonotype has only a few counts. V and J are TRBV6-2 or TRBV6-3 and TRBJ1-5; no reliable D call. CDR1 and CDR2 (germline): MNHEY, SVGEGT. The CDR3 has 15 amino acids. Trimming shortened V by 0 bases and J by 1 base, and 7 bases separated the two germline ends. DNA of the CDR3: TGTGCCAGCAGTTACTCGGCGGCAAGCAATCAGCCCCAGCATTTT. It encodes CASSYSAASNQPQHF.

This clonotype has just a few counts. The rearrangement uses TRBV6-1 and TRBJ2-7, with D unresolved. V lost 3 bases and J 7 bases, leaving 19 bases between the germline ends. This CDR3 is built from 15 residues. Germline CDR1 is MNHNS and CDR2 is SASEGT. CDR3 DNA: TGTGCCAGCAGTGACGGCCAGCGATCTCGCAGTGAGCAGTACTTC. Encoded protein: CASSDGQRSRSEQYF.

At least ten counts were recorded for this clonotype. This rearrangement joins TRBV9 to TRBJ2-1; 13 nucleotides line up with TRBD2. The CDR3 runs 15 residues. The ends lost 4 bases at V and 10 bases at J; junction bases unmatched: 8. CDR1 SGDLS and CDR2 YYNGEE come from the germline V gene. The CDR3 spells CASSKAGTSGIEQFF. The CDR3 bases are TGTGCCAGCAGCAAAGCCGGGACTAGCGGGATCGAGCAGTTCTTC.

The chain is built from TRBV20-1 and TRBJ1-6; D may be TRBD1 (6 bases). V lost 0 bases, J lost 9 bases, and 18 bases lay in between. The CDR3 runs 16 residues. Germline V gene data show CDR1 as DFQATT and CDR2 as SNEGSKA (reference sequence). CDR3 in DNA: TGCAGTGCTAGAGATAATAGGGGGTCGGGGATTTCACCCCTCCACTTT. It is translated as CSARDNRGSGISPLHF.

The rearrangement joins TRBV7-2 to TRBJ1-4; tentative D call: TRBD1 (6 bases). V dropped 2 bases and J dropped 7 bases, with 20 bases sitting between them. The CDR3 has 17 residues. Germline V lookup: CDR1 SGHTA, CDR2 FQGNSA. CDR3 residues: CASSLPGGAGVGEKLFF. The CDR3 DNA reads as TGTGCCAGCAGCTTACCCGGCGGCGCAGGGGTGGGTGAAAAACTGTTTTTT.

V gene TRBV12-3 or TRBV12-4 combines with J gene TRBJ1-1; D not resolved. Trimming removed 6 bases at V and 4 bases at J, with 15 bases between. The CDR3 totals 14 residues. CDR3 DNA sequence: TGTGCCAGCAGAATCCAGGTGGTTGGCACTGAAGCTTTCTTT. This gives the protein CASRIQVVGTEAFF.

The table lists this clonotype with a count of one. This chain joins TRBV7-8 and TRBJ1-4; D perhaps matches TRBD1 (5 bases). V lost 5 bases to trimming and J lost 4 bases, with 17 bases between them. This CDR3 contains 16 residues. CDR1 is SGHVS, CDR2 FQNEAQ, per germline. The CDR3 nucleotides are TGTGCCAGCAGCCCCAGACAGCCCTCTTTTAATGAAAAACTGTTTTTT. This gives the protein CASSPRQPSFNEKLFF.

This clonotype was counted between two and nine times. The rearrangement uses TRBV20-1 and TRBJ1-1; D ambiguous. The ends were cut back, 5 bases at V and 4 bases at J, with 20 bases in the middle. The germline CDR1 and CDR2 sequences are DFQATT and SNEGSKA (reference sequence). There are 15 residues in the CDR3. The CDR3 loop reads CSAFGLYRLGTEAFF. The CDR3 DNA is TGCAGTGCTTTCGGACTCTACCGACTGGGCACTGAAGCTTTCTTT.

This clonotype was picked up a small number of times. The chain is built from TRBV6-1 and TRBJ1-5, with D hard to call. The V gene lost 2 bases and the J gene lost 5 bases, with 10 bases spanning the gap. The germline V gene has CDR1 MNHNS and CDR2 SASEGT. This CDR3 is built from 14 residues. The CDR3: CASSETAFDQPQHF. The CDR3 DNA reads as TGTGCCAGCAGTGAAACCGCTTTCGATCAGCCCCAGCATTTT.

This clonotype has just a few counts. The chain couples TRBV20-1 to TRBJ2-3; perhaps TRBD1 as D (5 bases). Germline CDR1 DFQATT, CDR2 SNEGSKA (reference sequence). The V end was cut by 5 bases, the J end by 2 bases, with 17 bases between. CDR3 length: 15 residues. DNA of the CDR3: TGCAGTGCTGAGACCCTGGCGGACAACACAGATACGCAGTATTTT. This encodes CSAETLADNTDTQYF.

This clonotype turned up a few times. The rearrangement links TRBV28 to TRBJ2-3; TRBD2 might be the D (5 bases). Germline assignment: CDR1 MDHEN and CDR2 SYDVKM. The CDR3 length is 15 residues. V lost 5 bases and J 0 bases, leaving 12 bases between the germline ends. The chain's CDR3 is CASSPSDWSTDTQYF. CDR3 nucleotide sequence: TGTGCCAGCAGTCCCTCGGACTGGAGCACAGATACGCAGTATTTT. Full variable domain (outside the CDR3, taken from reference TRBV28 and TRBJ2-3): DVKVTQSSRYLVKRTGEKVFLECVQDMDHENMFWYRQDPGLGLRLIYFSYDVKMKEKGDIPEGYSVSREKKERFSLILESASTNQTSMYLCASSPSDWSTDTQYFGPGTRLTVL.

This clonotype has a handful of counts. This chain connects TRBV5-1 to TRBJ2-7; possibly TRBD1 for D (5 bases). CDR1 SGHRS and CDR2 YFSETQ come from the germline V gene. Trimming removed 2 bases at V and 5 bases at J, with 11 bases between. The CDR3 extends over 13 amino acids. DNA of the CDR3: TGCGCCAGCAGCTTTGGACAATCTAACGAGCAGTACTTC. Encoded protein: CASSFGQSNEQYF.

The J gene is TRBJ2-3, the V gene TRBV12-3 or TRBV12-4; 12 nucleotides match TRBD2. Trimming removed 5 bases from V and 4 bases from J; junction bases left unmatched: 4. The CDR3 covers 15 residues. CDR3 nucleotide sequence: TGTGCCAGCAGTCCTAGCGGGAGGGGGCCAGATACGCAGTATTTT. As protein: CASSPSGRGPDTQYF.

This clonotype was seen only a few times. The chain carries TRBV7-2 and TRBJ2-4; no clear D. The V gene's germline CDR1 is SGHTA and CDR2 FQGNSA. The CDR3 sequence is 15 residues long. V lost 3 bases to trimming and J lost 2 bases, with 11 bases between them. The CDR3 DNA reads TGTGCCAGCAGCTTCGCTTGGGGATCCAAAAACATTCAGTACTTC. As protein: CASSFAWGSKNIQYF. The full variable domain, rest sourced from reference TRBV7-2 and TRBJ2-4, is GAGVSQSPSNKVTEKGKDVELRCDPISGHTALYWYRQSLGQGLEFLIYFQGNSAPDKSGLPSDRFSAERTGGSVSTLTIQRTQQEDSAVYLCASSFAWGSKNIQYFGAGTRLSVL.

This clonotype has only a few counts. This chain links TRBV29-1 with TRBJ1-6, with 10 nucleotides matching TRBD1. This CDR3 comprises 14 residues. CDR1 SQVTM and CDR2 ANQGSEA come from the germline V gene. The trim removed 6 bases at V and 8 bases at J, leaving 7 bases unmatched. DNA for the CDR3: TGCAGCGTCCGGGGGACAGGGGTAGATTCACCCCTCCACTTT. It specifies CSVRGTGVDSPLHF. Filled out from reference TRBV29-1 and TRBJ1-6, the complete variable domain reads SAVISQKPSRDICQRGTSLTIQCQVDSQVTMMFWYRQQPGQSLTLIATANQGSEATYESGFVIDKFPISRPNLTFSTLTVSNMSPEDSSIYLCSVRGTGVDSPLHFGNGTRLTVT.

This clonotype was counted only a few times. V usage is TRBV3-1 and J usage is TRBJ2-1; 8 positions match TRBD2. The CDR3 spans 15 residues. Germline V gene data show CDR1 as LGHDT and CDR2 as YNNKEL (reference sequence). Germline trimming cut 2 bases from V and 4 bases from J; bases unmatched to any gene: 4. The CDR3 sequence is CASSQLAGSYNEQFF. CDR3 in DNA: TGTGCCAGCAGCCAACTAGCGGGCAGTTACAATGAGCAGTTCTTC.

This clonotype has only a few counts. The V and J genes are TRBV9 and TRBJ2-2; unclear D gene. V was trimmed by 0 bases and J by 2 bases, leaving 8 bases between them. CDR1 SGDLS and CDR2 YYNGEE come from the germline V gene. This CDR3 is 15 amino acids long. CDR3 amino acids: CASSVGYRNTGELFF. In nucleotides, the CDR3 is TGTGCCAGCAGCGTAGGGTACCGAAACACCGGGGAGCTGTTTTTT.

This chain uses TRBV6-5 with TRBJ1-1; possibly TRBD1 for D (6 bases). V was clipped by 3 bases and J by 1 base, with 15 bases between them. CDR3 length: 16 amino acids. Germline-derived CDR1 and CDR2 are MNHEY and SVGAGI. The CDR3 nucleotides are TGTGCCAGCAGTTATCGGGGGGCTGGCGGGAACACTGAAGCTTTCTTT. Its protein product is CASSYRGAGGNTEAFF.

This clonotype has just one count. This chain joins TRBV12-3 or TRBV12-4 and TRBJ2-7; 12 bases are a match to TRBD1. V shed 6 bases, J shed 4 bases, and the junction held 7 bases outside the gene matches. This CDR3 has 15 residues. The CDR3 sequence: CASSRGQGAVYEQYF. The CDR3 region has the DNA TGTGCCAGCAGCCGGGGACAGGGGGCAGTTTACGAGCAGTACTTC.

The V call is TRBV20-1, the J call TRBJ2-3; TRBD2 matches at 9 bases. The CDR3 has 15 residues. CDR1 is DFQATT, CDR2 SNEGSKA, per germline (reference sequence). Unmatched junction bases numbered 6, after V lost 5 bases and J lost 0 bases. The CDR3 nucleotides are TGCAGTGCTTCCGGGACTAGCCAGAGCACAGATACGCAGTATTTT. The encoded protein is CSASGTSQSTDTQYF.

The rearrangement links TRBV3-1 to TRBJ2-1; 7 nucleotides match TRBD1. The germline V gene encodes CDR1 LGHDT and CDR2 YNNKEL (reference sequence). This CDR3 has 14 amino acids. V lost 5 bases to trimming and J lost 8 bases; unmatched junction nucleotides: 9. DNA of the CDR3: TGTGCCAGCAGCAAGGGACAGCTAAGGGATGAGCAGTTCTTC. Its protein product is CASSKGQLRDEQFF.